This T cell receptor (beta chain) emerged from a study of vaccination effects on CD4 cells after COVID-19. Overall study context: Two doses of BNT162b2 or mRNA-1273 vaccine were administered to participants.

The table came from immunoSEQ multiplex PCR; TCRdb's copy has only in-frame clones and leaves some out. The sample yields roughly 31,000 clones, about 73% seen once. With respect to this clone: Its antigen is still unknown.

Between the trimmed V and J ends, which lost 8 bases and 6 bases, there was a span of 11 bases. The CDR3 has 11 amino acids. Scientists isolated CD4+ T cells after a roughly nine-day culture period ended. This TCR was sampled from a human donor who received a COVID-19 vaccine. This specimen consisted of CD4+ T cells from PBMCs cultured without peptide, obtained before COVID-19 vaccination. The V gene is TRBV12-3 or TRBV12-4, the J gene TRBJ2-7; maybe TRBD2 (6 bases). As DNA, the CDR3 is TGTGCCAGCTCTCTAGCGTTCGAGCAGTACTTC. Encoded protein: CASSLAFEQYF.